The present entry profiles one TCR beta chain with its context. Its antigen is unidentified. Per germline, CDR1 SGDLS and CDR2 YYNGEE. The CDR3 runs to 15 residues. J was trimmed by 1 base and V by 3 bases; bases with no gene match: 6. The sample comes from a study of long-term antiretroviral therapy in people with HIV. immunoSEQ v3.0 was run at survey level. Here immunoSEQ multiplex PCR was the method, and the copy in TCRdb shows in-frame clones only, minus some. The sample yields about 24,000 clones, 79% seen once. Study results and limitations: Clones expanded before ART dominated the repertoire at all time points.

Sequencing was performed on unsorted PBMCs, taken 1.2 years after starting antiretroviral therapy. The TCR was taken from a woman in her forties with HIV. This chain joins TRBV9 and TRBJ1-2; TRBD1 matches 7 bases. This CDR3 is CASSALRGFNYGYTF. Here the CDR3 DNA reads TGTGCCAGCAGCGCACTCAGGGGGTTTAACTATGGCTACACCTTC.